This is a list of T cell receptor beta chains from one sample in a study of type 1 regulatory T cells. TCRdb reprocessed the reads via MiXCR and lists one record per CDR3 protein. The sample yields 75,000 to 100,000 distinct CDR3 sequences, roughly 28% seen once. Specimen: CD4+ T cells, either the whole sample or a sorted fraction (not recorded which). The receptors were gathered from a human donor in good health. CDR3s include the opening cysteine and the closing phenylalanine or tryptophan. Fields, in order: clone size, D gene, J gene, V gene, CDR3 DNA, CDR3 protein. The D gene is left open where the match is weak. Expanded clones are given a class, and other clones once, few, many or no size at all.

>few|-|TRBJ1-1|TRBV12-3/TRBV12-4
TGTGCCAGCATTTGGACAGCGAACACTGAAGCTTTCTTT
CASIWTANTEAFF
>-|-|TRBJ2-2|TRBV5-5
TGTGCCAGCAGCTTGGGTCCTGTAGCGAACACCGGGGAGCTGTTTTTT
CASSLGPVANTGELFF
>-|-|TRBJ2-3|TRBV30
TGTGCCTGGAGTGTATCCTCCGATACGCAGTATTTT
CAWSVSSDTQYF
>-|-|TRBJ1-1|TRBV4-3
TGCGCCAGCAGCCGTGCAATGAACACTGAAGCTTTCTTT
CASSRAMNTEAFF
>few|-|TRBJ2-2|TRBV10-3
TGTGCCATCGGTAACTGGAACACCGGGGAGCTGTTTTTT
CAIGNWNTGELFF
>few|-|TRBJ2-6|TRBV28
TGTGCCAGCAGGGACAGTGCATCTGGGGCCAACGTCCTGACTTTC
CASRDSASGANVLTF
>-|-|TRBJ2-2|TRBV3-1
TGTGCCAGCAGCTTTAGTGTCGGCGGGGAGCTGTTTTTT
CASSFSVGGELFF
>-|-|TRBJ2-2|TRBV12-3/TRBV12-4
TGTGCCAGCAGGATGGGACCTCCGAACACCGGGGAGCTGTTTTTT
CASRMGPPNTGELFF
>few|-|TRBJ2-1|TRBV14
TGTGCCAGCAGCCAAGAGGGTAATGAGCAGTTCTTC
CASSQEGNEQFF
>-|TRBD2|TRBJ2-2|TRBV19
TGTGCCAGTATTCCCCAGGTGGCTAGCGGAAACACCGGGGAGCTGTTTTTT
CASIPQVASGNTGELFF
>few|-|TRBJ2-1|TRBV5-5
TGTGCCAGCAGCCCCGGCCCGGACAATGAGCAGTTCTTC
CASSPGPDNEQFF
>-|TRBD2|TRBJ2-5|TRBV7-7
TGTGCCAGCAGCTTAACGGTAGCGGGAGGAGGCGAGACCCAGTACTTC
CASSLTVAGGGETQYF
>-|-|TRBJ2-7|TRBV7-2
TGTGCCAGCAGCTTAGTTCGACGGCTGAGCTCCTACGAGCAGTACTTC
CASSLVRRLSSYEQYF
>-|-|TRBJ2-1|TRBV18
TGTGCCAGCTCACCGCGTCGGGACCCCTACAATGAGCAGTTCTTC
CASSPRRDPYNEQFF
>-|TRBD1|TRBJ2-1|TRBV18
TGTGCCAGCTCACCGGGGACAGACTCCTACAATGAGCAGTTCTTC
CASSPGTDSYNEQFF
>many|-|TRBJ2-3|TRBV20-1
TGCAGTGCTTCCGACCCGGGGTCTTACACAGATACGCAGTATTTT
CSASDPGSYTDTQYF
>-|-|TRBJ1-6|TRBV20-1
TGCAGTGCGGGGGCTTCTTCATCTAATTCACCCCTCCACTTT
CSAGASSSNSPLHF
>-|TRBD2|TRBJ2-1|TRBV2
TGTGCCAGCAGAGAAATTGGGACTAGTAGTGAGCAGTTCTTC
CASREIGTSSEQFF
>-|-|TRBJ1-5|TRBV10-3
TGTGCTGTTGGTGGGTCCAATCAGCCCCAGCATTTT
CAVGGSNQPQHF
>few|-|TRBJ2-7|TRBV29-1
TGCAGCGTCCGCCCTAAGGTTAGGTACTTCGTCTTC
CSVRPKVRYFVF
>-|-|TRBJ2-3|TRBV20-1
TGCAGTGCTAGAGGGTCCGATCGAGTCCTAGGCATAGATACGCAGTATTTT
CSARGSDRVLGIDTQYF
>few|TRBD1|TRBJ2-2|TRBV5-1
TGCGCCAGCAGCTTGGCCCGGACAGGTCCCGGGGAGCTGTTTTTT
CASSLARTGPGELFF
>few|TRBD1|TRBJ2-1|TRBV11-1
TGTGCCAGCAGCTTAGCGGGACAGGGTCTCTCGATTGAGCAGTTCTTC
CASSLAGQGLSIEQFF
>-|-|TRBJ1-6|TRBV24-1
TGTGCCACCAGTGACCCCACAGCCGGCGATAATTCACCCCTCCACTTT
CATSDPTAGDNSPLHF
>few|-|TRBJ1-4|TRBV5-1
TGCGCCAGCAGCACAGGTCCCGGAGCAACTAATGAAAAACTGTTTTTT
CASSTGPGATNEKLFF
>-|-|TRBJ2-3|TRBV7-8
TGTGCCAGCAGCTTAGCCGTGGGTACGCAGTATTTT
CASSLAVGTQYF
>-|-|TRBJ2-1|TRBV6-2/TRBV6-3
TGTGCCAGCAGCGGCCCTCTGAGAGGGGGGTACAATGAGCAGTTCTTC
CASSGPLRGGYNEQFF
>-|TRBD2|TRBJ2-1|TRBV7-8
TGTGCCAGCAGCTGGACTAGCGGGAGTGTCAGTGAGCAGTTCTTC
CASSWTSGSVSEQFF
>few|TRBD1|TRBJ1-2|TRBV7-6
TGTGCCAGCAGCCCCTCGCGGGACAGCCTCTATGGCTACACCTTC
CASSPSRDSLYGYTF
>few|-|TRBJ1-1|TRBV18
TGTGCCAGCTCACCAAAAGACAGTGAAGCTTTCTTT
CASSPKDSEAFF
>-|-|TRBJ2-1|TRBV5-1
TGCGCCAGCAGCCTTACAGGGCCCAATGAGCAGTTCTTC
CASSLTGPNEQFF
>many|TRBD2|TRBJ2-7|TRBV28
TGTGCCAGCAGAAAGTCTAGCGGTAGCTCCTACGAGCAGTACTTC
CASRKSSGSSYEQYF
>-|-|TRBJ2-1|TRBV6-5
TGTGCCGTAGGAAGGGGAAATGAGCAGTTCTTC
CAVGRGNEQFF
>few|-|TRBJ1-4|TRBV24-1
TGTGCCACCAGTGATGGATCAGGGGTCCCTGAAAAACTGTTTTTT
CATSDGSGVPEKLFF
>few|-|TRBJ2-7|TRBV28
TGTGCCAGCAGTTTGTCGACGAAAGGGGGGCACTTC
CASSLSTKGGHF
>few|TRBD2|TRBJ2-3|TRBV7-6
TGTGCCAGCAGCCTAGGGGAACTAGCGGGAGGTTCAGATACGCAGTATTTT
CASSLGELAGGSDTQYF
>few|-|TRBJ1-5|TRBV5-6
TGTGCCAGCAGCCTAAACCGGGACCCGCCCCAGCATTTT
CASSLNRDPPQHF
>-|-|TRBJ2-3|TRBV5-1
TGCGCCAGCAGCTTGAGAGGGCTGGGTAAAGATACGCAGTATTTT
CASSLRGLGKDTQYF
>few|TRBD1|TRBJ2-3|TRBV19
TGTGCCAGTACGGACAGGGGGAGAGATACGCAGTATTTT
CASTDRGRDTQYF
>few|-|TRBJ2-1|TRBV7-9
TGTGCCAATGTACGAGACAATGAGCAGTTCTTC
CANVRDNEQFF
>-|TRBD2|TRBJ2-2|TRBV19
TGTGCCAGTAACCTAGCGGGGACTAACACCGGGGAGCTGTTTTTT
CASNLAGTNTGELFF
>-|-|TRBJ2-7|TRBV7-2
TGTGCCAGCAGCCCGGCCCTGGACGAGCAGTACTTC
CASSPALDEQYF
>-|-|TRBJ2-5|TRBV9
TGTGCCAGCAGCGTAGGGTCTAGTTCCGAGACCCAGTACTTC
CASSVGSSSETQYF
>-|-|TRBJ1-2|TRBV7-2
TGTGCCAGCAGCCCAGGGGCGGGCTATGGCTACACCTTC
CASSPGAGYGYTF
>few|TRBD2|TRBJ2-3|TRBV5-1
TGCGCCAGCACGTCGGGAGGGGACACAGATACGCAGTATTTT
CASTSGGDTDTQYF
>-|TRBD2|TRBJ2-7|TRBV12-3/TRBV12-4
TGTGCCGGCAGTGGGGGGGCCTACGAGCAGTACTTC
CAGSGGAYEQYF
>many|-|TRBJ2-5|TRBV11-2
TGTGCCAGCAGCCAAACAGCGGGCCTCCAAGAGACCCAGTACTTC
CASSQTAGLQETQYF
>-|-|TRBJ2-1|TRBV7-3
TGTGCCAGCAGCTCCAAGCTAGCGCCTTCCTACAATGAGCAGTTCTTC
CASSSKLAPSYNEQFF
>few|TRBD2|TRBJ2-1|TRBV7-8
TGTGCCAGCAGCTTAGTGGGGCTAGCGGGAGGGCCTGAGCAGTTCTTC
CASSLVGLAGGPEQFF
>-|-|TRBJ2-1|TRBV20-1
TGCAGTGCGTACGGGAGCTCCTACAATGAGCAGTTCTTC
CSAYGSSYNEQFF
>few|-|TRBJ1-1|TRBV29-1
TGCAGCGTAGGTGGGCCGTTGGGAGGTCACACTGAAGCTTTCTTT
CSVGGPLGGHTEAFF
>-|-|TRBJ2-2|TRBV2
TGTGCCAGCAGTGATAACAGGGTGAACACCGGGGAGCTGTTTTTT
CASSDNRVNTGELFF
>-|TRBD2|TRBJ2-7|TRBV25-1
TGTGCCAGCAGATCGGGAGGGGTCGGTGAGCAGTACTTC
CASRSGGVGEQYF
>-|-|TRBJ2-2|TRBV6-5
TGTGCCAGCAGTGGACGGAACGAGGTGATCACCGGGGAGCTGTTTTTT
CASSGRNEVITGELFF
>-|TRBD2|TRBJ2-2|TRBV10-3
TGTGCCATTGCTAGCGGGACGAACACCGGGGGGCTGTTTTTT
CAIASGTNTGGLFF